Reported below is one TCR beta chain. Antigen unknown. The time point denotes: persistent/refractory GD, antithyroid drugs over 5 years with positive TRAb. The authors made the TCR library using RNA they extracted from PBMCs. These data come from a study of regulatory T cells in long-lasting Graves disease. Looking at the study overall: Persistent Graves' disease meant over 5 years of antithyroid drugs with positive TSH receptor antibodies. Study-level results: Tissue studied was limited to peripheral blood, excluding thyroid tissue.

For TCR beta, libraries came from iRepertoire HTBI primers and Arm-PCR of CDR3 regions. TCRdb independently ran MiXCR on the multiplex PCR reads; one entry per CDR3 protein. Of 400,000 to 500,000 distinct CDR3 sequences listed, 20% to 25% are singletons. The sample in question was peripheral blood mononuclear cells (PBMCs), obtained when the disease was refractory, from a patient treated with antithyroid drugs. This receptor was obtained from a female donor with Graves disease.

The CDR3 sequence: CASSENLMQGEAFF. The CDR3 DNA reads TGCGCCAGCAGCGAAAACCTGATGCAGGGGGAAGCTTTCTTT. The chain combines TRBV5-1 with TRBJ1-1; D is possibly TRBD1 (6 bases). The germline V gene encodes CDR1 SGHRS and CDR2 YFSETQ. The CDR3 is made up of 14 amino acids. V was clipped by 4 bases and J by 8 bases, with 18 bases between them. Full variable domain (remainder filled in from reference TRBV5-1 and TRBJ1-1): KAGVTQTPRYLIKTRGQQVTLSCSPISGHRSVSWYQQTPGQGLQFLFEYFSETQRNKGNFPGRFSGRQFSNSRSEMNVSTLELGDSALYLCASSENLMQGEAFFGQGTRLTVV.